This note documents a single T cell receptor beta chain sequence. Per the authors' pipeline: How many nucleated cells were present was estimated from reference gene primer amplification. Clones were read by immunoSEQ multiplex PCR, and TCRdb kept only the in-frame ones, dropping some. V and J calls and clone size are those listed in that table; D and trimming were worked out from the DNA. The table has tens of thousands of clones, over 75% seen once; the top ten hold around 12%. These data come from a study of blood T cell repertoires in COVID-19. Study information: The analysed material was cDNA or gDNA that came from T cells, B-cell-depleted T cells, or PBMCs.

V lost 3 bases and J lost 4, with 9 bases in between. The CDR3 length is 13 residues. Germline lookup yields CDR1 SEHNR and CDR2 FQNEAQ (reference sequence). Sequencing was performed on peripheral blood. The chain combines TRBV7-9 with TRBJ2-5, with D perhaps TRBD1 (6 bases). The receptor was isolated from an elderly man with acute or convalescent COVID-19. This chain's CDR3 is CASSFGGRETQYF. Written as DNA, the CDR3 is TGTGCCAGCAGCTTTGGGGGCCGAGAGACCCAGTACTTC.